The subject of this entry is one T cell receptor beta chain. Its antigen is unknown. CDR1 is SGHNT, CDR2 YENEEA, per germline. The CDR3 has 14 amino acids. Trimming pared 1 base from V and 4 bases from J, leaving 10 bases between. Scientists ran DNA taken from cultured CD4+ T cells through the Oncomine TCR Beta short-read assay for sequencing. In TCRdb, the PCR reads were re-called with MiXCR into one record per CDR3 protein. The sample records 15,000 to 20,000 distinct CDR3 sequences, 40% to 55% being singletons. Sample treatment: approximately 9-day PBMC culture with coronavirus spike peptide pools or control peptides (ViraFEST assay). This record comes from a study of vaccination and CD4 T cells after COVID-19. Study context: Investigators drew the post-COVID samples a median about 98 days after diagnosis, with a range of 35 to 161. For control cultures, the treatment was a CEFX pool, an HIV-1 Nef pool, or no peptide. General study results and limits: Median approximately 90% of reactive clones detected in convalescent patients emerged only post-vaccination.

This clonotype was sampled from a human donor who had recovered from COVID-19. Sequencing used CD4+ T cells from blood, cultured in vitro. This sequence joins TRBV11-3 and TRBJ1-1, with no clear D. The CDR3 DNA sequence: TGTGCCAGCAGCTTAGGTCCAGGTCCCACTGAAGCTTTCTTT. It yields the protein CASSLGPGPTEAFF.